The 4 T cell receptor beta chains listed next were all sequenced from one sample in a study of cytomegalovirus exposure and HLA in healthy donors. Vbeta (60) and Jbeta (13) primers were used in the PCR. Libraries were prepared by immunoSEQ multiplex PCR; TCRdb keeps only in-frame clonotypes and omits some of them. Of about 110,000 clones in the sample, about three quarters are singletons; the top ten hold nearly 8.5%. Sample: PBMCs. These TCRs come from a woman in her thirties or forties in good health and CMV-seropositive.

This rearrangement joins TRBV9 to TRBJ2-3; weak D call: TRBD2 (6 bases). The CDR3 contains 15 residues. Looked up from germline, CDR1 is SGDLS and CDR2 is YYNGEE. V was pared by 4 bases and J by 2 bases, with 14 bases between. CDR3 region: CASSPRRDSTDTQYF. Written as DNA, the CDR3 is TGTGCCAGCAGCCCTAGAAGGGACTCCACAGATACGCAGTATTTT.

This chain links TRBV4-1 with TRBJ1-5; 7 positions agree with TRBD1. The V gene end was trimmed by 0 bases and the J gene end by 6 bases; junction bases not matched to a gene: 11. The germline CDR1 and CDR2 sequences are MGHRA and YSYEKL. The CDR3 totals 17 residues. CDR3 nucleotide sequence: TGCGCCAGCAGCCAAGATCCCGGGGCCAGGGGGTTTCAGCCCCAGCATTTT. Translating it yields CASSQDPGARGFQPQHF.

The chain has TRBV2 and TRBJ1-3, with D uncertain. The CDR3 sequence is 12 residues long. Germline V gene data show CDR1 as SNHLY and CDR2 as FYNNEI. V lost 5 bases and J lost 8, with 10 bases in between. CDR3 in amino acids: CASSRLPHTIYF. The CDR3 DNA reads TGTGCCAGCAGTAGACTGCCCCACACCATATATTTT.

V gene TRBV5-4 combines with J gene TRBJ1-1; tentatively, D is TRBD1 (5 bases). Germline CDR1 SGHNT, CDR2 YYREEE (reference sequence). This CDR3 comprises 15 residues. V lost 0 bases, J lost 0 bases, and 9 bases lay in between. The CDR3: CASSLGQGMNTEAFF. CDR3 bases: TGTGCCAGCAGCTTGGGTCAGGGTATGAACACTGAAGCTTTCTTT.